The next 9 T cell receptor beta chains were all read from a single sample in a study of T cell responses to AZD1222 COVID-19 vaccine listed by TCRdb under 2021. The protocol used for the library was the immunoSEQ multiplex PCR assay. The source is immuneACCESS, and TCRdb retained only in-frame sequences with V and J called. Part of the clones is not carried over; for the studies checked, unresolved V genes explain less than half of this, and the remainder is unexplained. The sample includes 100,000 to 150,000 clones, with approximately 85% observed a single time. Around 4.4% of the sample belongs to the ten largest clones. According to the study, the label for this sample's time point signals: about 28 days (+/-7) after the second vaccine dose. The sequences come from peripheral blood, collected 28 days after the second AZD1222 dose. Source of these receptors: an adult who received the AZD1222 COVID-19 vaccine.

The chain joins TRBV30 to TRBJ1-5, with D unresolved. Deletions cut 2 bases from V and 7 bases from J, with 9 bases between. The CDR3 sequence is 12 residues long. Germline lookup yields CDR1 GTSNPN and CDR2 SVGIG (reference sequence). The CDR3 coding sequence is TGTGCCTGGAGTCCGCCGGAACAGCCCCAGCATTTT. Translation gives CAWSPPEQPQHF.

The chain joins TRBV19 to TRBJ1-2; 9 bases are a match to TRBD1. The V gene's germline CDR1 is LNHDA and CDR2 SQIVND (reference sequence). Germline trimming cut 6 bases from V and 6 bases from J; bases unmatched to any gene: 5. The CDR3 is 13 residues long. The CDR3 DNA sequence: TGTGCCAGTAGGGACAGGGGTCAACATGGCTACACCTTC. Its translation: CASRDRGQHGYTF.

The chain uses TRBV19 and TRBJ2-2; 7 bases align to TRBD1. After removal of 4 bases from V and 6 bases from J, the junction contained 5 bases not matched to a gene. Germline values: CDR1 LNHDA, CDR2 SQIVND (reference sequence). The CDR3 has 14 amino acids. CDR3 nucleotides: TGTGCCAGTAGTACTCGACAGGGAGCCGGGGAGCTGTTTTTT. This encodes CASSTRQGAGELFF. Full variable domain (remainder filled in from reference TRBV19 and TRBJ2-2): DGGITQSPKYLFRKEGQNVTLSCEQNLNHDAMYWYRQDPGQGLRLIYYSQIVNDFQKGDIAEGYSVSREKKESFPLTVTSAQKNPTAFYLCASSTRQGAGELFFGEGSRLTVL.

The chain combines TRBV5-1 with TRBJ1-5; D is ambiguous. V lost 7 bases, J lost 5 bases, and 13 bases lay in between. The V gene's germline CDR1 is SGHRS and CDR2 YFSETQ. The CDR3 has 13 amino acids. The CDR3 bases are TGCGCCAGCGCGGTCGGGCCCCATCAGCCCCAGCATTTT. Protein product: CASAVGPHQPQHF.

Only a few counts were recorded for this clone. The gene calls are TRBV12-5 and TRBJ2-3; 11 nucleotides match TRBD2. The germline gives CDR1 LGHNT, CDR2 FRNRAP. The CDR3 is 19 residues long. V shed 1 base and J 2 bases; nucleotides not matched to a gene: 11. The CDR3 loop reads CASGLETRGLAGNTDTQYF. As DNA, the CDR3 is TGTGCTAGTGGTTTGGAGACCCGAGGACTAGCGGGTAACACAGATACGCAGTATTTT.

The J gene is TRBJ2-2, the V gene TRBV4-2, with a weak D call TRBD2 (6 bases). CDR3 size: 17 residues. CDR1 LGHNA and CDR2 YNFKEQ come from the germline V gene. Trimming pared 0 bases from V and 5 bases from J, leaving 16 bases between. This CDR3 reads CASSQDSGVTGTGELFF. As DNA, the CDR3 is TGTGCCAGCAGCCAAGATTCGGGAGTTACGGGGACCGGGGAGCTGTTTTTT.

CDR3 protein: CAISAGHVSGGGTDTQYF. The DNA for the CDR3 is TGTGCCATCAGTGCAGGTCATGTTAGCGGGGGGGGCACAGATACGCAGTATTTT. The rearrangement uses TRBV10-3 and TRBJ2-3, with 11 bases fitting TRBD2. Germline V lookup: CDR1 ENHRY, CDR2 SYGVKD. V shed 4 bases and J 1 base; nucleotides not matched to a gene: 10. The CDR3 runs to 18 residues.

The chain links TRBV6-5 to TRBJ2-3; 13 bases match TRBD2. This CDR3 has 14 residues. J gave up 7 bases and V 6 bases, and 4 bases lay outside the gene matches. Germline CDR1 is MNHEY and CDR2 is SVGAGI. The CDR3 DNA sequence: TGTGCCAGCAGAACTAGCGGGGGGGCCAATACGCAGTATTTT. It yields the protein CASRTSGGANTQYF.

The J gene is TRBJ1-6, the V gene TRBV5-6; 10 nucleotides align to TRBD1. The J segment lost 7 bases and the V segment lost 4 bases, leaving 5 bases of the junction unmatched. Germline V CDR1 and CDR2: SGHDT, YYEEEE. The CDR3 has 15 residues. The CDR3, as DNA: TGTGCCAGCAGCCCTGACAGGGGGCTCAATTCACCCCTCCACTTT. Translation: CASSPDRGLNSPLHF.